This T cell receptor beta chain was identified during a study of OX40 agonist ivuxolimab in advanced cancers. Study in general: Patients were infused with ivuxolimab every 2 weeks at 0.01 to 10 mg/kg. Two patients with cutaneous melanoma and one with hepatocellular carcinoma, three in total, showed partial responses. The dose-escalation group included hepatocellular carcinoma, melanoma, renal cell carcinoma and head and neck cancer.

Patients had blood sampled at baseline and again on cycle 4 day 1 and cycle 7 day 1. Data came from immunoSEQ multiplex PCR; TCRdb stores just in-frame clones and leaves some out. The top ten hold over 10% of the sample, which has tens of thousands of clones, roughly 89% seen once. This CDR3 spans 17 amino acids. Trimming removed 5 bases from V and 1 base from J; junction bases left unmatched: 12. Germline V gene sequence: CDR1 MNHEY, CDR2 SMNVEV (reference sequence). This chain links TRBV27 with TRBJ1-1, with 8 bases that match TRBD1. The source material was CD4+ or CD8+ T cells sorted from blood, sampled in a trial of the OX40 agonist ivuxolimab. The receptor comes from an adult with an advanced solid tumor such as melanoma, head and neck, liver or kidney cancer. The CDR3 DNA is TGTGCCAGCAGTCTGTTGGGGGGACAGGCATCGAACACTGAAGCTTTCTTT. As protein: CASSLLGGQASNTEAFF.